The clone carrying this TCR beta chain was observed a handful of times. Its antigen is unidentified. V lost 6 bases, J lost 8 bases, and 13 bases lay in between. Germline CDR1 is LNHDA and CDR2 is SQIVND (reference sequence). This CDR3 is built from 12 residues. The entry originates in a study of T cell repertoires in cytomegalovirus infection. Study-wide results and caveats: CMV-specific TCR beta clonotypes restricted by HLA-C were the ones dominating the ex vivo response.

Each CDR3 protein is one row after TCRdb ran MiXCR on the reads. The data hold over 95,000 distinct CDR3 sequences, with under 35% observed a single time. The rearrangement uses TRBV19 and TRBJ1-2; TRBD1 might be the D (6 bases). Source: CD8+ T cells from cultured PBMCs, taken from culture after CMV antigen stimulation. The TCR comes from a human donor in good health (CMV status not recorded). Some clones in this sample may be carry-over from other donors' samples. The chain's CDR3 is CASRDSVQGYTF. The DNA for the CDR3 is TGTGCCAGTAGGGACAGCGTTCAAGGCTACACCTTC.